This entry features one TCR beta chain sequence. Germline CDR1 is MNHEY and CDR2 is SMNVEV (reference sequence). The CDR3 consists of 11 residues. V was pared by 2 bases and J by 7 bases, with 5 bases between. This sample is part of a study of sequential checkpoint blockade in melanoma. Whole-study context: Arm A got nivolumab then ipilimumab; arm B the reverse, 1:1. Maintenance nivolumab came after either treatment sequence.

Indicated treatment: randomized to nivolumab then ipilimumab (arm A) or the reverse (arm B). No patient had prior DNA-damaging chemotherapy. Sorted cells were live CD3+CD8+, lacking CD19 and CD56, from PBMCs. Sequenced by immunoSEQ multiplex PCR; TCRdb stores in-frame clones only, minus some. Counted here are approximately 29,000 clones, about 83% occurring once; the ten biggest clones make up roughly 17%. The rearrangement links TRBV27 to TRBJ2-5; no firm D call. The sample in question was CD8+ T cells sorted from blood (inferred from file names), obtained from a patient given nivolumab and ipilimumab in sequence. This sequence was found in a human donor with melanoma. The CDR3 sequence is CASSLGGTQYF. In DNA, the CDR3 is TGTGCCAGCAGTTTAGGCGGGACCCAGTACTTC.